The T cell receptor beta chain under discussion was sequenced for a study of blood T cell repertoires in COVID-19. Sequencing was performed with immunoSEQ multiplex PCR; in TCRdb, only in-frame clones are kept and a portion is missing. The sample yields about 150,000 clones, roughly four fifths seen once. J was trimmed by 2 bases and V by 1 base; bases with no gene match: 13. This CDR3 is 18 amino acids long. CDR1 and CDR2 from the germline V gene are SGHTA and FQGTGA. The specimen sequenced was peripheral blood. The clonotype comes from a woman in her fifties or sixties with acute or convalescent COVID-19. This chain connects TRBV7-3 to TRBJ1-2; 7 positions match TRBD1. Written as DNA, the CDR3 is TGTGCCAGCAGCTTAAGCCGTTTATCACAGGGGTCCAACTATGGCTACACCTTC. Residues: CASSLSRLSQGSNYGYTF.